This entry is about one T cell receptor beta chain. Its antigen is unknown. Unique molecular identifiers were used in preparing the TCRbeta library. TCRdb redid the calling of the PCR reads with MiXCR, one entry per CDR3 protein. The sample comprises 44,000 or so distinct CDR3 sequences, about 9.3% of which are singletons, and about 25% rests with the top ten. The germline V gene has CDR1 SNHLY and CDR2 FYNNEI. Losses at the gene ends were 6 bases for V and 7 bases for J; bases not matched to a gene: 16. This CDR3 is built from 18 residues. This entry belongs to a study of T-cell reconstitution after alpha-beta-depleted transplantation in children. General study findings and limits: Several hundred rapidly expanded clones from non-depleted graft cells reportedly supplied alpha-beta T cells about two months post-transplant.

The chain employs TRBV2 and TRBJ2-1; TRBD2 matches 12 bases. The sequences come from PBMCs, mostly from graft donor cells, collected 60 days after TCRalphabeta/CD19-depleted stem cell transplant. The TCR sequence derives from a male patient aged 2 to 9 who had a stem cell transplant for chronic granulomatous disease, so the T cells may come from the graft donor. The CDR3, as DNA: TGTGCCAGCAGGCTTGAGACTAGCGGGAGAATTGGGGGGAATGAGCAGTTCTTC. Amino acid sequence: CASRLETSGRIGGNEQFF.